The rows below give T cell receptor beta chains drawn from one sample of a study of regulatory T cells in long-lasting Graves disease. Each CDR3 protein gets one entry after TCRdb re-called the multiplex PCR reads with MiXCR. The repertoire consists of roughly 530,000 distinct CDR3 sequences, with 16% occurring once and the leading ten covering approximately 25%. These sequences were also reported in another study, on T cells in Graves' hyperthyroidism and ophthalmopathy.

Specimen: peripheral blood mononuclear cells (PBMCs), collected at new diagnosis, from a patient treated with antithyroid drugs. The receptors stem from a woman aged 35-60 years with Graves disease. CDR3s include the opening cysteine and the closing phenylalanine or tryptophan.

TRBJ2-3 TRBV7-3 CASSPAYSRVTDTQYF
TRBJ1-2 TRBV19 CASINFRGYTF
TRBJ1-5 TRBV27 CASRKDDNPSQPQHF
TRBJ2-1 TRBV5-1 CASRHPGLANEQFF
TRBJ1-1 TRBV30 CAWSSGLNTEAFF
TRBJ1-6 TRBV2 CASSEIGYNSPLHF
TRBJ2-5 TRBV13 CASALRGGNQETQYF
TRBJ1-2 TRBV19 CATKDGPLYGYTF
TRBJ2-5 TRBV2 CASSSLPGYQETQYF
TRBJ1-1 TRBV2 CASSDGPTGTEAFF
TRBJ2-1 TRBV25-1 CASSDGGWYGNEQFF
TRBJ1-5 TRBV7-8 CASSLVGTGRSANQPQHF
TRBJ2-3 TRBV9 CASSVEAGLGVTDTQYF
TRBJ1-6 TRBV10-3 CAISGVGTSPLHF
TRBJ2-3 TRBV5-1 CASSLPGGTDTQYF
TRBJ2-7 TRBV24-1 CATSDSGLSYEQYF
TRBJ2-7 TRBV6-1 CASSDPGDYEQYF
TRBJ1-2 TRBV19 CASSAPLGNYGYTF
TRBJ2-1 TRBV2 CASSEGLGASSYNEQFF
TRBJ2-7 TRBV18 CASSAPQGTPYEQYF
TRBJ1-5 TRBV20-1 CSASQGLGMSNQPQHF
TRBJ2-7 TRBV6-9 CASSYQGGSYEQYF
TRBJ1-6 TRBV7-2 CASSLDGSGSPLHF
TRBJ2-3 TRBV15 CATSRMTDTQYF
TRBJ2-1 TRBV5-5 CASSLGTLRGYENGYEQFF
TRBJ1-2 TRBV10-1 CASSPDRARGYTF
TRBJ2-7 TRBV12-3/TRBV12-4 CASMEQLSYEQYF
TRBJ2-2 TRBV11-2 CASSSDGTAGKLFF
TRBJ1-5 TRBV28 CASSSPRNTNRNQPQHF
TRBJ1-2 TRBV5-1 CASSRGSNYGYTF
TRBJ2-1 TRBV3-1 CASSQNDEQFF
TRBJ1-3 TRBV10-3 CAIFQGSGNTIYF
TRBJ2-3 TRBV20-1 CSVPGQGSTDTQYF